This entry lists 8 T cell receptor beta chains sequenced from one sample in a study of blood T cell repertoires in COVID-19. Here immunoSEQ multiplex PCR was the method, and the copy in TCRdb shows in-frame clones only, minus some. The sample holds some 350,000 clones; around 87% are singletons and the top ten take 5.3%. The sample was PBMCs or T cells enriched from blood (not recorded which). The receptors here all came from a woman aged 25 to 39 who had recovered from COVID-19.

The J gene is TRBJ1-4, the V gene TRBV15; D possibly corresponds to TRBD1 (6 bases). V was pared by 1 base and J by 8 bases, with 17 bases between. The germline V gene encodes CDR1 LNHNV and CDR2 YYDKDF (reference sequence). The CDR3 has 16 residues. CDR3 sequence: CATSRVRGRGEEKLFF. The CDR3 nucleotides read TGTGCCACCAGCAGAGTGAGGGGCAGGGGAGAAGAAAAACTGTTTTTT.

The V and J genes are TRBV2 and TRBJ1-3; possibly TRBD1 for D (5 bases). Trimming left V 6 bases short and J 0 bases short, with 12 bases between. Germline V gene sequence: CDR1 SNHLY, CDR2 FYNNEI. The CDR3 runs 15 residues. CDR3 sequence: CASRFDSNSGNTIYF. The DNA for the CDR3 is TGTGCCAGCAGGTTCGACAGTAACTCTGGAAACACCATATATTTT. The entire variable domain, with the rest obtained from reference TRBV2 and TRBJ1-3, is as follows: EPEVTQTPSHQVTQMGQEVILRCVPISNHLYFYWYRQILGQKVEFLVSFYNNEISEKSEIFDDQFSVERPDGSNFTLKIRSTKLEDSAMYFCASRFDSNSGNTIYFGEGSWLTVV.

The V and J genes are TRBV6-2 or TRBV6-3 and TRBJ1-5, with 7 nucleotides matching TRBD1. J was trimmed by 0 bases and V by 4 bases; bases with no gene match: 3. From germline, CDR1 is MNHEY and CDR2 SVGEGT. The CDR3 has 15 amino acids. CDR3 in DNA: TGTGCCAGCAGTTCTTGGGACAGTAGCAATCAGCCCCAGCATTTT. It codes for CASSSWDSSNQPQHF.

The chain recombines TRBV2 with TRBJ2-1, with a weak D call TRBD2 (6 bases). CDR1 and CDR2 (germline): SNHLY, FYNNEI. The CDR3 is 14 residues long. V lost 6 bases to trimming and J lost 4 bases, with 13 bases between them. This CDR3 reads CASSPGGTYNEQFF. In DNA, the CDR3 is TGTGCCAGCAGCCCTGGAGGGACGTACAATGAGCAGTTCTTC.

The rearrangement uses TRBV7-9 and TRBJ1-2, with 8 positions matching TRBD1. The CDR3 extends over 14 amino acids. Germline V CDR1 and CDR2: SEHNR, FQNEAQ (reference sequence). J gave up 14 bases and V 5 bases, and 16 bases lay outside the gene matches. In nucleotides, the CDR3 is TGTGCCAGCAGCCCGGGGGACAGGCCTCCGGACTCTACCTTC. Protein sequence: CASSPGDRPPDSTF.

This clone was picked up a small number of times. The J gene is TRBJ1-1, the V gene TRBV13, with D tentatively TRBD1 (5 bases). CDR1 and CDR2 (germline): PRHDT, FYEKMQ (reference sequence). The CDR3 spans 15 residues. V was trimmed by 2 bases and J by 0 bases, leaving 10 bases between them. Here the CDR3 DNA reads TGTGCCAGCAGCTTAACGGGGGTCATGAACACTGAAGCTTTCTTT. This translates into CASSLTGVMNTEAFF.

The chain recombines TRBV5-1 with TRBJ1-2; 8 nucleotides line up with TRBD1. Germline V gene data show CDR1 as SGHRS and CDR2 as YFSETQ. This CDR3 region has 15 residues. V was pared by 4 bases and J by 0 bases, with 5 bases of the junction left unmatched. CDR3 in amino acids: CASSLPTGANYGYTF. CDR3 coding DNA: TGCGCCAGCAGCCTCCCGACAGGGGCTAACTATGGCTACACCTTC.

The chain has TRBV7-8 and TRBJ1-4; a possible D gene is TRBD1 (5 bases). V lost 6 bases, J lost 5 bases, and 16 bases lay in between. Germline V gene lookup returns CDR1 SGHVS and CDR2 FQNEAQ. This CDR3 is 15 amino acids long. The DNA for the CDR3 is TGTGCCAGCAGTAGTCTTAGGACATCAAATGAAAAACTGTTTTTT. Translated, it gives CASSSLRTSNEKLFF.